The 5 T cell receptor beta chains given below trace back to one sample, sequenced in a study of T-cell memory formation after mild COVID-19. MiXCR was run by TCRdb on the 5' RACE reads, yielding one entry per CDR3 protein. This repertoire shows 400,000 to 500,000 distinct CDR3 sequences, 20% to 25% found once; its top ten account for 8.8%. Sequenced material: PBMCs or a T cell subset sorted from them (not recorded which). Receptors were obtained from an adult woman who had mild COVID-19 (a few samples of this study predate the infection). Cell type and time point are not known.

The table lists this clonotype with a few counts. The chain recombines TRBV7-9 with TRBJ2-1; TRBD2 matches at 15 bases. The V gene's germline CDR1 is SEHNR and CDR2 FQNEAQ (reference sequence). V lost 0 bases to trimming and J lost 8 bases; unmatched junction nucleotides: 5. This CDR3 region has 17 residues. The CDR3 coding sequence is TGTGCCAGCAGCTTAGCGGGACTAGCGGGAGGTAATGATGAGCAGTTCTTC. Encoded protein: CASSLAGLAGGNDEQFF.

The rearrangement joins TRBV19 to TRBJ2-5; 7 bases match TRBD2. The V gene's germline CDR1 is LNHDA and CDR2 SQIVND (reference sequence). CDR3 length: 11 residues. The V gene end was trimmed by 9 bases and the J gene end by 5 bases; junction bases not matched to a gene: 3. CDR3 sequence reads: CASQAGETQYF. CDR3 nucleotide sequence: TGTGCCAGCCAAGCGGGGGAGACCCAGTACTTC.

This chain joins TRBV7-2 and TRBJ2-1; a weak D match, TRBD2 (6 bases). The CDR3 length is 12 residues. V was cut by 4 bases and J by 8 bases, with 9 bases left in between. The V gene's germline CDR1 is SGHTA and CDR2 FQGNSA. The CDR3 bases are TGTGCCAGCAGCTGGAGGGCGGATGAGCAGTTCTTC. Its protein is CASSWRADEQFF.

The rearrangement joins TRBV2 to TRBJ2-5; possibly TRBD1 for D (5 bases). Trimming removed 7 bases at V and 4 bases at J, with 22 bases between. CDR3 length equals 16 residues. CDR1 is SNHLY, CDR2 FYNNEI, per germline. The CDR3 bases are TGTGCCAGCAACATAGGGGTTGGCAGGAGAGGAGAGACCCAGTACTTC. Residues: CASNIGVGRRGETQYF.

V is TRBV6-2 or TRBV6-3 and J is TRBJ1-1; D is perhaps TRBD1 (6 bases). This CDR3 contains 16 residues. V shed 7 bases and J shed 0 bases, with 18 bases lying between them. CDR1 MNHEY and CDR2 SVGEGT come from the germline V gene. CDR3 loop: CASTLTQGRVNTEAFF. Here the CDR3 DNA reads TGTGCCAGCACCTTAACGCAGGGGCGGGTGAACACTGAAGCTTTCTTT.